This TCR beta chain is from a study of T cells in Graves' hyperthyroidism and ophthalmopathy. This clonotype appeared a few times. Trimming took 2 bases from V and 6 from J; bases not matched to a gene: 7. Per germline, CDR1 SGHRS and CDR2 YFSETQ. This CDR3 comprises 16 residues. RNA transcripts served as the template for amplifying TCR beta CDR3 regions. HTBI primers drove first-round RT-PCR of the TCR CDR3. TCRdb reprocessed the multiplex PCR reads with MiXCR, giving one entry per CDR3 protein. The sample holds 700,000 or so distinct CDR3 sequences, around 15% seen once. The chain joins TRBV5-1 to TRBJ1-4, with 10 nucleotides matching TRBD1. The material sequenced was blood. This clonotype originated in a woman between 50 and 59 years old with Graves' ophthalmopathy. The CDR3, as DNA: TGCGCCAGCAGCTTTCTCTTAGGACAGGGGGATGAAAAACTGTTTTTT. This codes for CASSFLLGQGDEKLFF.